This TCR beta chain is drawn from a study of blood T cells in healthy people across ages. Comments on this clonotype: Its antigen is unknown. Given a much more abundant clone one base away, this may be a read error.

This CDR3 has 13 residues. Trimming removed 6 bases from V and 7 bases from J, with 16 bases in between. CDR1 and CDR2 (germline): MNHEY, SMNVEV (reference sequence). Samples each had at least 5.5 micrograms of total RNA extracted. General study results and limits: A roughly linear fall in TCR beta diversity per million T cells was seen with increasing age. Long-lived donors carried more naive CD4+ cells and greater diversity than aged donors.

Sample-barcoded 5' priming and a J-beta primer mix drove a second PCR of about 6 to 12 cycles. TCRdb recomputed calls from the 5' RACE reads with MiXCR, one row per CDR3 protein. Of hundreds of thousands of distinct CDR3 sequences listed, under 30% are singletons. The sample was blood. This chain links TRBV27 with TRBJ2-7; D might be TRBD1 (5 bases). The sequence was collected from a woman aged 80 or older in good health. In DNA, the CDR3 is TGTGCCAGCAGCCATGGGGCTCATTATGAGCAGTACTTC. This gives the protein CASSHGAHYEQYF.